This T cell receptor (beta chain) was captured by sequencing in a study of shared clonotypes between healthy human individuals. Across the whole study: Plates per donor: three CD4 naive, three CD4 memory, two CD8 naive, one CD8 memory.

Germline loops: CDR1 SGHAT, CDR2 FQNNGV. Losses at the gene ends were 1 base for V and 5 bases for J; bases not matched to a gene: 0. The CDR3 covers 15 residues. Using immunoSEQ multiplex PCR, the repertoire was profiled, and TCRdb retains in-frame clones only, with some absent. Found here are some 2.1 million clones, around 93% of them singletons; the top ten hold more than 1.5%. Study-wide results and caveats: There were few donors, and this limited the genetic and exposure-history diversity represented. Memory subsets generally showed lower estimated richness than naive subsets. A handful of donors had around 5.5% of their naive CD4 clonotypes in common.

A note on this clone: The target antigen is unknown.

CD45RO-negative CD8 cells positively selected for CCR7 made up the naive population, which excluded terminally differentiated effector memory CD45RA+ cells. This sequence originates from a man aged 18 to 29 in good health. Some clones in this sample may be carry-over from other donors' samples. The chain is built from TRBV11-2 and TRBJ2-1; 12 nucleotides line up with TRBD2. The sample comprised naive CD8+ T cells from PBMCs. CDR3 sequence reads: CASSLGLAGDNEQFF. The CDR3 coding sequence is TGTGCCAGCAGCTTAGGACTAGCGGGAGACAATGAGCAGTTCTTC.